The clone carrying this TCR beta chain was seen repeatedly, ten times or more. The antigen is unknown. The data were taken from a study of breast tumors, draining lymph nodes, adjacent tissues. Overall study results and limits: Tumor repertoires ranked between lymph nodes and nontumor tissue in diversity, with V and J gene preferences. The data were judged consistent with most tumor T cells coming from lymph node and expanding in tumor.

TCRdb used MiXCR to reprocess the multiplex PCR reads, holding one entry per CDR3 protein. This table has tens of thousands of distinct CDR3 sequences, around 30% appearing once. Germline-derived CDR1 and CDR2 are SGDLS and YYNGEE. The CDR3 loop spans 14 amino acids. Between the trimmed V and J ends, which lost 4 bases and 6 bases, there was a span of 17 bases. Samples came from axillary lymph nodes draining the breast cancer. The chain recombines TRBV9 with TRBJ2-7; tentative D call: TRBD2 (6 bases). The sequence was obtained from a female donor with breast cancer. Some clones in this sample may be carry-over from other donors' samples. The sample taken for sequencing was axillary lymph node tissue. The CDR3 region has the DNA TGTGCCAGCAGCCGCGGGACCGAAGGCGGCGAGCAGTACTTC. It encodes CASSRGTEGGEQYF.